The 9 T cell receptor beta chains below come from one sample, sequenced in a study of T-cell memory formation after mild COVID-19. MiXCR was run by TCRdb on the 5' RACE reads, yielding one entry per CDR3 protein. The top ten clones hold approximately 3.4% of a sample with 180,000 or so distinct CDR3 sequences, 11% of them seen once. The sequencing sample was made of PBMCs or a T cell subset sorted from them (not recorded which). These TCRs come from a young man who had mild COVID-19 (a few samples of this study predate the infection). Cell type and time point are not known.

This clonotype was seen only a few times. The V call is TRBV4-1, the J call TRBJ1-2; TRBD1 might be the D (5 bases). The CDR3 runs 15 residues. CDR1 is MGHRA, CDR2 YSYEKL, per germline. Trimming pared 0 bases from V and 7 bases from J, leaving 15 bases between. The CDR3 sequence: CASSQDGEGISGYTF. CDR3 DNA: TGCGCCAGCAGCCAAGATGGAGAGGGGATAAGTGGCTACACCTTC.

This clonotype was found a few times. The rearrangement uses TRBV5-1 and TRBJ2-5, with D perhaps matching TRBD2 (5 bases). V gave up 4 bases and J gave up 7 bases, with 11 bases separating them. This CDR3 has 12 amino acids. Germline CDR1 and CDR2: SGHRS and YFSETQ. The DNA of the CDR3 is TGCGCCAGCAGCCCGGACTGGGGGACCCAGTACTTC. This encodes CASSPDWGTQYF.

This clonotype was seen more than once but under ten times. The chain employs TRBV6-5 and TRBJ1-2, with TRBD1 identical over 9 bases. The germline CDR1 and CDR2 sequences are MNHEY and SVGAGI. V shed 4 bases and J 4 bases; nucleotides not matched to a gene: 7. The CDR3 has 15 amino acids. The chain's CDR3 is CASSSPGTGPYGYTF. The CDR3 DNA sequence: TGTGCCAGCAGTTCCCCTGGGACAGGGCCCTATGGCTACACCTTC.

This chain links TRBV5-1 with TRBJ2-2; 7 positions match TRBD1. Unmatched junction bases numbered 6, after V lost 0 bases and J lost 4 bases. This CDR3 region has 16 residues. CDR1 and CDR2 from the germline V gene are SGHRS and YFSETQ. In nucleotides, the CDR3 is TGCGCCAGCAGCTTGGGGCCAGGGGGATTCACCGGGGAGCTGTTTTTT. This translates into CASSLGPGGFTGELFF.

The rearrangement uses TRBV20-1 and TRBJ2-2; TRBD1 is a possible D gene (5 bases). Looked up from germline, CDR1 is DFQATT and CDR2 is SNEGSKA (reference sequence). The V end lost 5 bases, the J end lost 1 base, and 11 bases lay between the germline ends. The CDR3 extends over 14 amino acids. The CDR3 nucleotides read TGCAGTGCTTGGGGCCACCAGAACACCGGGGAGCTGTTTTTT. Encoded protein: CSAWGHQNTGELFF.

Ten or more counts support this clonotype. This rearrangement joins TRBV5-1 to TRBJ2-7; maybe TRBD1 (6 bases). CDR3 length: 13 residues. Germline-derived CDR1 and CDR2 are SGHRS and YFSETQ. Trimming removed 5 bases at V and 4 bases at J, with 13 bases between. This CDR3 reads CASRQGYRYEQYF. The CDR3 DNA sequence: TGCGCCAGCAGACAGGGTTACAGATACGAGCAGTACTTC.

This clonotype was counted between two and nine times. This sequence joins TRBV4-3 and TRBJ2-3; no definite D call. V lost 0 bases and J 4 bases, leaving 23 bases between the germline ends. Germline CDR1 and CDR2: LGHNA and YSLEER. The CDR3 covers 19 residues. The CDR3 sequence: CASSQDGLGLTSSPDTQYF. The DNA for the CDR3 is TGCGCCAGCAGCCAAGATGGCCTGGGCCTGACTTCGTCCCCAGATACGCAGTATTTT.

Here the CDR3 DNA reads TGCGCCAGCAGCCAAAGAAGGGGATACAGGGGGCAGGGCGAGCAGTACGTC. Protein product: CASSQRRGYRGQGEQYV. The chain has TRBV4-1 and TRBJ2-7; 9 bases are shared with TRBD1. This CDR3 comprises 17 residues. Germline CDR1 is MGHRA and CDR2 is YSYEKL. V dropped 2 bases and J dropped 6; count of bases not matched to a gene: 14.

This clonotype was counted between two and nine times. The chain recombines TRBV2 with TRBJ1-6; D ambiguous. The germline CDR1 and CDR2 sequences are SNHLY and FYNNEI. The CDR3 extends over 15 amino acids. Trimming took 8 bases from V and 0 from J, leaving 11 bases between them. CDR3: CASGSGSSYNSPLHF. CDR3 coding DNA: TGTGCCAGCGGCTCTGGAAGCTCCTATAATTCACCCCTCCACTTT.